These T cell receptor beta chains were read from a single sample in a study of T-cell memory formation after mild COVID-19. TCRdb fed the 5' RACE reads into MiXCR, producing one record per CDR3 protein. The data show 300,000 to 400,000 distinct CDR3 sequences, with over 13% seen just once and under 25% held by the top ten. Sequenced: PBMCs or a T cell subset sorted from them (not recorded which). These receptors were collected from a young man who had mild COVID-19 (a few samples of this study predate the infection). Cell type and time point are not known. Each CDR3 is given with its conserved first and last residue. A D gene is named only where the DNA matches it firmly. The size of a clone is reported for some rows only, either as once, few or many, or as a class for expanded clones.

D gene: .
clone size: few
J gene: TRBJ2-7
V gene: TRBV7-2
CDR3 DNA: TGTGCCAGCAGCTTTACGACCCGGAACTCCTACGAGCAGTACTTC
CDR3 protein: CASSFTTRNSYEQYF

D gene: .
clone size: few
J gene: TRBJ2-2
V gene: TRBV11-2
CDR3 DNA: TGTGCCAGCAGCTTCACCGCCGGGGAGCTGTTTTTT
CDR3 protein: CASSFTAGELFF

D gene: .
clone size: .
J gene: TRBJ1-4
V gene: TRBV5-1
CDR3 DNA: TGCGCCAGCAGCTCAAGGGGCGAAAAACTGTTTTTT
CDR3 protein: CASSSRGEKLFF

D gene: .
clone size: .
J gene: TRBJ2-5
V gene: TRBV11-3
CDR3 DNA: TGTGCCAGCAGCTTAGGAAGTGGGTTGGAGACCCAGTACTTC
CDR3 protein: CASSLGSGLETQYF

D gene: .
clone size: .
J gene: TRBJ1-1
V gene: TRBV4-1
CDR3 DNA: TGCGCCAGCAGCCAAGAAGGCAGGGGGAACACTGAAGCTTTCTTT
CDR3 protein: CASSQEGRGNTEAFF

D gene: .
clone size: few
J gene: TRBJ2-1
V gene: TRBV4-2
CDR3 DNA: TGTGCCAGCAGCCAAGAAGGCGGAAGCTCCTACAATGAGCAGTTCTTC
CDR3 protein: CASSQEGGSSYNEQFF

D gene: .
clone size: few
J gene: TRBJ1-2
V gene: TRBV7-3
CDR3 DNA: TGTGCCAGCAGCTTAGGAGGGGAAGAAGCTCATGGCTACACCTTC
CDR3 protein: CASSLGGEEAHGYTF

D gene: .
clone size: few
J gene: TRBJ2-5
V gene: TRBV6-5
CDR3 DNA: TGTGCCAGCAGTTACCGCCAGGGGAAACTCCAAGAGACCCAGTACTTC
CDR3 protein: CASSYRQGKLQETQYF

D gene: .
clone size: .
J gene: TRBJ2-1
V gene: TRBV5-1
CDR3 DNA: TGCGCCAGCAGCTTGAGGGTCGGGGGATTGTACAATGAGCAGTTCTTC
CDR3 protein: CASSLRVGGLYNEQFF

D gene: TRBD1
clone size: .
J gene: TRBJ1-2
V gene: TRBV4-2
CDR3 DNA: TGTGCCAGCAGCCAAGGGAGGGGGCTAGGCTATGGCTACACCTTC
CDR3 protein: CASSQGRGLGYGYTF

D gene: TRBD2
clone size: few
J gene: TRBJ2-3
V gene: TRBV5-6
CDR3 DNA: TGTGCCAGCAGCATGATAGCGGGGGGGCCTGCTGATACGCAGTATTTT
CDR3 protein: CASSMIAGGPADTQYF

D gene: TRBD1
clone size: many
J gene: TRBJ1-6
V gene: TRBV7-6
CDR3 DNA: TGTGCCAGCAGCGCCCGGGGACAGGGGAGGTCACCCCTCCACTTT
CDR3 protein: CASSARGQGRSPLHF

D gene: .
clone size: many
J gene: TRBJ2-7
V gene: TRBV18
CDR3 DNA: TGTGCCAGCTCACTGGACATCAGGGGTGGCTACGAGCAGTACTTC
CDR3 protein: CASSLDIRGGYEQYF

D gene: .
clone size: few
J gene: TRBJ1-3
V gene: TRBV10-3
CDR3 DNA: TGTGCCACCGGGACATCCTCTGGAAACACCATATATTTT
CDR3 protein: CATGTSSGNTIYF

D gene: .
clone size: .
J gene: TRBJ1-5
V gene: TRBV6-2/TRBV6-3
CDR3 DNA: TGTGCCAGCAGTTCCGTCGGGGGGCGAAGCAATCAGCCCCAGCATTTT
CDR3 protein: CASSSVGGRSNQPQHF

D gene: .
clone size: many
J gene: TRBJ1-3
V gene: TRBV25-1
CDR3 DNA: TGTGCCAGCAGTGAATGGATCTCTGGAAACACCATATATTTT
CDR3 protein: CASSEWISGNTIYF

D gene: TRBD2
clone size: few
J gene: TRBJ2-3
V gene: TRBV10-3
CDR3 DNA: TGTGCCATCAGTGGATACGGACTAGCGGGGGCAGATACGCAGTATTTT
CDR3 protein: CAISGYGLAGADTQYF

D gene: .
clone size: .
J gene: TRBJ2-1
V gene: TRBV5-1
CDR3 DNA: TGCGCCAGCAGCGCAAGGGAGGCCCTGAGTAATGAGCAGTTCTTC
CDR3 protein: CASSAREALSNEQFF

D gene: .
clone size: .
J gene: TRBJ2-3
V gene: TRBV7-9
CDR3 DNA: TGTGCCAGCAGCCCACGACCGGGGGATACGCAGTATTTT
CDR3 protein: CASSPRPGDTQYF

D gene: .
clone size: few
J gene: TRBJ2-7
V gene: TRBV7-9
CDR3 DNA: TGTGCCAGCAGCCGCACAGGGACCAGCTCCTACGAGCAGTACTTC
CDR3 protein: CASSRTGTSSYEQYF

D gene: TRBD1
clone size: .
J gene: TRBJ1-1
V gene: TRBV29-1
CDR3 DNA: TGCAGCGTCGCACAGGGGTGGGGAATGGGCACTGAAGCTTTCTTT
CDR3 protein: CSVAQGWGMGTEAFF

D gene: .
clone size: few
J gene: TRBJ2-5
V gene: TRBV27
CDR3 DNA: TGTGCCAGCAGTTTTTTTGCGGGGAGGTACCAAGAGACCCAGTACTTC
CDR3 protein: CASSFFAGRYQETQYF

D gene: .
clone size: few
J gene: TRBJ2-3
V gene: TRBV7-9
CDR3 DNA: TGTGCCAGCAGCTTAGCGTATGGCACAGATACGCAGTATTTT
CDR3 protein: CASSLAYGTDTQYF

D gene: .
clone size: .
J gene: TRBJ2-3
V gene: TRBV4-1
CDR3 DNA: TGCGCCAGCAGCCAAGGACAGGGAGGTGGGGATACGCAGTATTTT
CDR3 protein: CASSQGQGGGDTQYF

D gene: TRBD1
clone size: .
J gene: TRBJ1-3
V gene: TRBV4-1
CDR3 DNA: TGCGCCAGCAGCCAGAATATCCCGGGACAGGGAGGTAGAAACACCATATATTTT
CDR3 protein: CASSQNIPGQGGRNTIYF

D gene: .
clone size: few
J gene: TRBJ2-1
V gene: TRBV5-4
CDR3 DNA: TGTGCCAGGATGGAGGGGGAGTTCTTC
CDR3 protein: CARMEGEFF

D gene: .
clone size: few
J gene: TRBJ2-5
V gene: TRBV6-2/TRBV6-3
CDR3 DNA: TGTGCCAGCAGTTACCTGGGAACCGAGGGAGAGACCCAGTACTTC
CDR3 protein: CASSYLGTEGETQYF

D gene: TRBD1
clone size: few
J gene: TRBJ1-1
V gene: TRBV7-9
CDR3 DNA: TGTGCCAGCAGCTACCGACAGGGGGCGAACGGTGAAGCTTTCTTT
CDR3 protein: CASSYRQGANGEAFF

D gene: .
clone size: .
J gene: TRBJ2-1
V gene: TRBV4-1
CDR3 DNA: TGCGCCAGCAGCCAAGAACCCGACAATGAGCAGTTCTTC
CDR3 protein: CASSQEPDNEQFF

D gene: .
clone size: .
J gene: TRBJ2-2
V gene: TRBV5-1
CDR3 DNA: TGCGCCAGCAGCTGGGCCTTTGGAAGGGCGTCCGGGGAGCTGTTTTTT
CDR3 protein: CASSWAFGRASGELFF

D gene: .
clone size: many
J gene: TRBJ2-7
V gene: TRBV7-6
CDR3 DNA: TGTGCCAGCAGCCAAACTGGTCAGGGGAATCTGAACGAGCAGTACTTC
CDR3 protein: CASSQTGQGNLNEQYF

D gene: TRBD1
clone size: many
J gene: TRBJ2-1
V gene: TRBV7-2
CDR3 DNA: TGTGCCAGCAGCGCAGGGGGTTCCTACAATGAGCAGTTCTTC
CDR3 protein: CASSAGGSYNEQFF

D gene: .
clone size: few
J gene: TRBJ1-3
V gene: TRBV20-1
CDR3 DNA: TGCAGTGCTAGTCCAGGATACGCCTCTGGAAACACCATATATTTT
CDR3 protein: CSASPGYASGNTIYF

D gene: .
clone size: .
J gene: TRBJ2-7
V gene: TRBV2
CDR3 DNA: TGTGCCAGCAGTGAAAGTGGGGCGACTTTCGGCGAGCAGTACTTC
CDR3 protein: CASSESGATFGEQYF

D gene: .
clone size: few
J gene: TRBJ2-3
V gene: TRBV12-3/TRBV12-4
CDR3 DNA: TGTGCCAGCATCATAGTGGGGGGGGCGGAAGATACGCAGTATTTT
CDR3 protein: CASIIVGGAEDTQYF

D gene: .
clone size: many
J gene: TRBJ2-7
V gene: TRBV12-3/TRBV12-4
CDR3 DNA: TGTGCCAGCAGTTTGACGGGCAGGGGCTACGAGCAGTACTTC
CDR3 protein: CASSLTGRGYEQYF

D gene: TRBD1
clone size: few
J gene: TRBJ1-1
V gene: TRBV20-1
CDR3 DNA: TGCAGTCCGGGACAGGGTATATTTGAAGCTTTCTTT
CDR3 protein: CSPGQGIFEAFF

D gene: .
clone size: few
J gene: TRBJ1-6
V gene: TRBV5-1
CDR3 DNA: TGCGCCAGCATAGTGACAGATTATAATTCACCCCTCCACTTT
CDR3 protein: CASIVTDYNSPLHF

D gene: .
clone size: many
J gene: TRBJ2-1
V gene: TRBV4-1
CDR3 DNA: TGCGCCAGCAGCCAAGACCTTAGTGAGCAGTTCTTC
CDR3 protein: CASSQDLSEQFF

D gene: .
clone size: .
J gene: TRBJ1-6
V gene: TRBV12-3/TRBV12-4
CDR3 DNA: TGTGCCAGCAGCCCGGACAGCCTTAGTTCACCCCTCCACTTT
CDR3 protein: CASSPDSLSSPLHF